The T cell receptor (beta chain) described here comes from a study of beta chain features in type 1 diabetes. General study points: The study found fewer insertions and more deletions at VDJ junctions in type 1 diabetes patients. Comparison showed that naive, central memory and Treg TCRB repertoires appeared more similar among patients than among healthy donors. Researchers report that Type 1 diabetes patients had moderately but significantly shorter TCRB CDR3s across all four CD4+ subsets.

The authors reverse transcribed all of the isolated RNA, so sequencing captured expressed TCRB transcripts. Clones were read by immunoSEQ multiplex PCR, and TCRdb kept only the in-frame ones, dropping some. The profile shows 300,000 to 450,000 clones, around an eighth of them singletons. V gave up 4 bases and J gave up 4 bases; unmatched junction bases: 6. This CDR3 spans 15 amino acids. The V gene's germline CDR1 is LGHNA and CDR2 YSLEER. Heparinised blood was drawn once per donor, averaging around 120 mL. Concerning this clone: Antigen: not known.

V usage is TRBV4-3 and J usage is TRBJ1-4; 7 bases map to TRBD1. The specimen sequenced was naive CD4+ T cells from blood. This sequence was found in a man younger than 35 in good health. The CDR3 DNA reads TGCGCCAGCAGCCTTTCAGGGACAGATAATGAAAAACTGTTTTTT. It yields the protein CASSLSGTDNEKLFF.